This T cell receptor beta chain stems from a study of shared clonotypes between healthy human individuals. Study in general: Samples came from a couple of female and a few male donors aged 18 to 49.

In the source study's methods: ImmunoSEQ only sent back junction sequences with no quality scores, so filtering was done differently. TCRdb's copy holds only in-frame clones and misses some; the assay was immunoSEQ multiplex PCR. V and J calls and clone size are given by that table; D and trimming were obtained from the DNA. The table has 2 million to 2.5 million clones, approximately 94% seen once. The germline V gene encodes CDR1 SGHDN and CDR2 FVKESK. This CDR3 region has 15 residues. V was pared by 4 bases and J by 3 bases, with 8 bases of the junction left unmatched. Notes on this clone: Its matching antigen is unknown.

Study findings and constraints: Despite large depth, rarefaction showed incomplete sorted-subset sequencing.

This chain links TRBV14 with TRBJ1-2, with 7 bases identical to TRBD1. This TCR derives from a man aged 18 to 29 in good health. Some clones in this sample may be carry-over from other donors' samples. Sequencing was performed on naive CD4+ T cells from PBMCs. Sample subset: CD45RA+ positively selected. CDR3 coding DNA: TGTGCCAGCAGCCGATCAGGAGGGGGCGACTATGGCTACACCTTC. This gives the protein CASSRSGGGDYGYTF. Complete variable domain (other parts from reference TRBV14 and TRBJ1-2): EAGVTQFPSHSVIEKGQTVTLRCDPISGHDNLYWYRRVMGKEIKFLLHFVKESKQDESGMPNNRFLAERTGGTYSTLKVQPAELEDSGVYFCASSRSGGGDYGYTFGSGTRLTVV.